This TCR beta chain comes out of a study of technical replicates of blood from a handful of donors. This table comes from immunoSEQ multiplex PCR, and its TCRdb copy is limited to in-frame clones, with some not included. Of more than 90,000 clones detected, roughly 95% appear once; the ten largest clones hold approximately 0.36%. Germline V gene lookup returns CDR1 SQVTM and CDR2 ANQGSEA. The CDR3 sequence is 14 residues long. V shed 6 bases, J shed 4 bases, and the junction held 9 bases outside the gene matches. The sample taken for sequencing was T cells isolated from PBMCs. This TCR was sampled from a human donor in good health. This chain connects TRBV29-1 to TRBJ1-2; 9 bases fit TRBD1. CDR3 amino acids: CSVVPGQGAYGYTF. Written as DNA, the CDR3 is TGCAGCGTAGTACCGGGACAGGGCGCCTATGGCTACACCTTC.